This record looks at one T cell receptor (beta chain) sequence and its context. Participant ages covered roughly 18 to 89 years across around 22 US areas. This sample is drawn from a study of blood T cell repertoires in COVID-19. Study in general: The United States, Italy and Spain supplied acute and convalescent COVID-19 samples.

The CDR3 is made up of 14 amino acids. Germline V gives CDR1 MNHEY, CDR2 SVGAGI. Trimming pared 6 bases from V and 0 bases from J, leaving 8 bases between. Clones were read by immunoSEQ multiplex PCR, and TCRdb kept only the in-frame ones, dropping some. The table shows about 220,000 clones, with just under 85% occurring only once. Sequenced input: PBMCs or T cells enriched from blood (not recorded which). The receptor's source is a woman in her 40s with acute COVID-19. The chain carries TRBV6-5 and TRBJ1-4, with D possibly being TRBD1 (5 bases). CDR3 region: CASSLTATNEKLFF. CDR3 coding DNA: TGTGCCAGCAGCTTGACAGCAACTAATGAAAAACTGTTTTTT.